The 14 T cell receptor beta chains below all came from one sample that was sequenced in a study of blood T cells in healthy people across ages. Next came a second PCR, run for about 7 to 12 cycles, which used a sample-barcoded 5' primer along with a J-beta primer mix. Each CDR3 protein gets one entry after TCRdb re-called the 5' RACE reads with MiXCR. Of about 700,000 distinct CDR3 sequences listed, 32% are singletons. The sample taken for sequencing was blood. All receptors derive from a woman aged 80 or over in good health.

In nucleotides, the CDR3 is TGTGCCAGCAGCTTAGTAGCTCCTATGGGGATAAGTTACTTC. This encodes CASSLVAPMGISYF. V gene TRBV7-2 combines with J gene TRBJ2-7; D is undetermined. V was shortened by 1 base and J by 13 bases, with 20 bases between the two germline ends. CDR1 and CDR2 (germline): SGHTA, FQGNSA. The CDR3 runs to 14 residues.

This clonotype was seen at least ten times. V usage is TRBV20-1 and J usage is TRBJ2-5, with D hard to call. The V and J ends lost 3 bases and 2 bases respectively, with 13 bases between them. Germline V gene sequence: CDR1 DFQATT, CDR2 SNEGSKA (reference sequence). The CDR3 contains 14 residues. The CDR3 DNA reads TGCAGTGCTAGGGACCAGGACGGACAAGAGACCCAGTACTTC. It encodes CSARDQDGQETQYF.

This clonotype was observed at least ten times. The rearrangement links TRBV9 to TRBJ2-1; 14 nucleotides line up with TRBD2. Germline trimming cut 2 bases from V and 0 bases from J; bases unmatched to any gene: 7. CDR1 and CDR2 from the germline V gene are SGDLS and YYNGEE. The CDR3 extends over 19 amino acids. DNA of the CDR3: TGTGCCAGCAGCGTGGGACTAGCGGGGGCCCAGAACTCCTACAATGAGCAGTTCTTC. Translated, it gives CASSVGLAGAQNSYNEQFF.

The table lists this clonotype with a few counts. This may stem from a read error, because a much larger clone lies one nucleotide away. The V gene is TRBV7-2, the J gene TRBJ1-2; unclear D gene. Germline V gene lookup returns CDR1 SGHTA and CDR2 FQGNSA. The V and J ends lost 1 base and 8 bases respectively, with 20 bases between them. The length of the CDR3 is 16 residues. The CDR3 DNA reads TGTGCCAGCAGCTTAGACTCGGGCGGACTTCGAGGAGGCTACACCTTC. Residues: CASSLDSGGLRGGYTF. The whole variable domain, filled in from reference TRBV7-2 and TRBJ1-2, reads GAGVSQSPSNKVTEKGKDVELRCDPISGHTALYWYRQSLGQGLEFLIYFQGNSAPDKSGLPSDRFSAERTGGSVSTLTIQRTQQEDSAVYLCASSLDSGGLRGGYTFGSGTRLTVV.

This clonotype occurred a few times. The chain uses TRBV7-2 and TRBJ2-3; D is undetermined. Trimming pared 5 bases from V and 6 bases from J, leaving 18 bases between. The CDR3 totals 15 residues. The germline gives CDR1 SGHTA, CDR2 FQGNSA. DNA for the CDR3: TGTGCCAGCAGCCCGAACCAATTAACCGGGGATACGCAGTATTTT. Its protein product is CASSPNQLTGDTQYF.

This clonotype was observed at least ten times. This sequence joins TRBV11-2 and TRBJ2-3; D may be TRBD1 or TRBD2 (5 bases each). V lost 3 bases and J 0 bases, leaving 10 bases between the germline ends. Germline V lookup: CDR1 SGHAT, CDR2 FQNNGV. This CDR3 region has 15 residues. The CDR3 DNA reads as TGTGCCAGCAGCTTCATGGGGGTTAGCACAGATACGCAGTATTTT. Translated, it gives CASSFMGVSTDTQYF.

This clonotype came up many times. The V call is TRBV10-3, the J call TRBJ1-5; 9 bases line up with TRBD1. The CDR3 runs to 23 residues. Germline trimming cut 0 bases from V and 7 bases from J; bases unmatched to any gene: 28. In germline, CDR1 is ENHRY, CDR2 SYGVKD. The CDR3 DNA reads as TGTGCCATCAGTGAGTCGACTCTTACCTGGACAGCCGTCGGGGACAGGGTGGGGCAGCCCCAGCATTTT. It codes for CAISESTLTWTAVGDRVGQPQHF.

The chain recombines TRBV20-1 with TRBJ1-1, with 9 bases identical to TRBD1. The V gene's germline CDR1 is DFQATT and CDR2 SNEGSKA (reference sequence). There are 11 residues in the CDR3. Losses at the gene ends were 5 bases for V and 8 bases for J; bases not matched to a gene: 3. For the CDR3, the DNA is TGCAGTGCTGGAGGGACAGGGGAAGCTTTCTTT. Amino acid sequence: CSAGGTGEAFF.

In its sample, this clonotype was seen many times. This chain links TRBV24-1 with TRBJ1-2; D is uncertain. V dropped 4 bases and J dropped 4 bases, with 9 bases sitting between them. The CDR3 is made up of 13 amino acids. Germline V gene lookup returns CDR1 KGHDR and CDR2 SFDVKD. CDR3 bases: TGTGCCACCAGTGACCCCTCGTCCTATGGCTACACCTTC. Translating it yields CATSDPSSYGYTF.

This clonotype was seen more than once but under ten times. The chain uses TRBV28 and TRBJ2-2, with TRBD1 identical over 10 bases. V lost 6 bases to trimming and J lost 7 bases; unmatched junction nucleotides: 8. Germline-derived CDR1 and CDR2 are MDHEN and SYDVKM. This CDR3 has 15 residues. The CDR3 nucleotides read TGTGCCAGCAGATATGACAGGGGGCGCGGCGGGGAGCTGTTTTTT. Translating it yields CASRYDRGRGGELFF.

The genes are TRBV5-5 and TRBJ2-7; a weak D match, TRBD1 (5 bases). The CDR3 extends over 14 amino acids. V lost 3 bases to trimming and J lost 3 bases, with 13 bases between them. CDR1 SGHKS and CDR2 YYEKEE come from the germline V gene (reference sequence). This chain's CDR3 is CASSYQGVVYEQYF. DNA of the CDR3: TGTGCCAGCAGCTACCAAGGGGTAGTCTACGAGCAGTACTTC. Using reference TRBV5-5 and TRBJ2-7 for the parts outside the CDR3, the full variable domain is DAGVTQSPTHLIKTRGQQVTLRCSPISGHKSVSWYQQVLGQGPQFIFQYYEKEERGRGNFPDRFSARQFPNYSSELNVNALLLGDSALYLCASSYQGVVYEQYFGPGTRLTVT.

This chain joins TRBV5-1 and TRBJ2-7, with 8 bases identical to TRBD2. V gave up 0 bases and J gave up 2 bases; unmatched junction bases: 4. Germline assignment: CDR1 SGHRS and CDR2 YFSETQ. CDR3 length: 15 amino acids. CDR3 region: CASSLVASGPYEQYF. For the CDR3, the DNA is TGCGCCAGCAGCTTGGTGGCTAGCGGGCCCTACGAGCAGTACTTC.

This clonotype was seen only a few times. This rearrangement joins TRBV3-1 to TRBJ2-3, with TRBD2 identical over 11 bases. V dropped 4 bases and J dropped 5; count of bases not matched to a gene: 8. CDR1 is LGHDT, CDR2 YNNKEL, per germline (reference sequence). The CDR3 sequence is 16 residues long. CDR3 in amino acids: CASSPPSGGWVDTQYF. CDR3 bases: TGTGCCAGCAGCCCGCCTAGCGGGGGGTGGGTAGATACGCAGTATTTT.

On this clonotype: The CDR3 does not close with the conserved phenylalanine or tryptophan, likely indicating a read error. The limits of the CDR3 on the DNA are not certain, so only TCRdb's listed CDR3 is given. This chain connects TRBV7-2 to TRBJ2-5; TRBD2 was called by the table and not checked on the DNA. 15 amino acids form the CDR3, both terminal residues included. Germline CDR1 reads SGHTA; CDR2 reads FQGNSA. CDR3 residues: CASSLGGEEGYTFGS.